This entry lists 31 T cell receptor beta chains sequenced from one sample in a study of T cell repertoires in cytomegalovirus infection. Their cognate antigens are unknown. Each CDR3 protein gets one entry after TCRdb re-called the reads with MiXCR. The sample lists about 920,000 distinct CDR3 sequences, about 33% occurring once. The source was cultured CD8+ T cells from PBMCs, collected from culture after CMV antigen stimulation. These receptors came from a human donor in good health (CMV status not recorded). Some clones in this sample may be carry-over from other donors' samples.

V is TRBV4-3 and J is TRBJ1-2, with a weak D call TRBD1 (6 bases). Trimming took 1 base from V and 14 from J, leaving 11 bases between them. The CDR3 totals 11 residues. Germline V gene sequence: CDR1 LGHNA, CDR2 YSLEER. The DNA for the CDR3 is TGCGCCAGCAGCCAAGGAACAGGGAGGACCTTC. It translates to CASSQGTGRTF.

Concerning this clonotype: One base away lies a much larger clone, so this may be a sequencing read error. The CDR3 coding sequence is TGTGCCAGCAGCTTTTCTAGACATGACCCGAACACCGGGGAGCTGTTTTTT. This translates into CASSFSRHDPNTGELFF. This chain connects TRBV7-6 to TRBJ2-2; D call uncertain. The germline V and J ends were trimmed by 3 bases and 0 bases, with 14 bases remaining between them. This CDR3 comprises 17 residues. Germline assignment: CDR1 SGHVS and CDR2 FNYEAQ.

This clonotype was counted at least ten times. This chain connects TRBV7-3 to TRBJ2-1, with D perhaps matching TRBD1 (5 bases). Trimming removed 3 bases from V and 2 bases from J, with 11 bases in between. In germline, CDR1 is SGHTA, CDR2 FQGTGA. The CDR3 consists of 15 residues. In DNA form, the CDR3 reads TGTGCCAGCAGCTTGAGGCAGGGCCCCTACAATGAGCAGTTCTTC. This gives the protein CASSLRQGPYNEQFF.

The rearrangement links TRBV6-2 or TRBV6-3 to TRBJ2-7; D not resolved. The CDR3 contains 13 residues. Trimming removed 4 bases at V and 4 bases at J, with 11 bases between. CDR1 MNHEY and CDR2 SVGEGT come from the germline V gene. The CDR3 spells CASSSLDGYEQYV. CDR3 DNA sequence: TGTGCCAGCAGTTCGCTTGACGGATACGAGCAGTACGTC.

With regard to this clonotype: The junction departs from the called germline gene at one end, perhaps through a read error. The chain employs TRBV27 and TRBJ1-6; 7 bases are shared with TRBD1. CDR1 is MNHEY, CDR2 SMNVEV, per germline (reference sequence). The CDR3 covers 14 residues. This CDR3 reads CANSAGTESSPLHF. CDR3 nucleotide sequence: TGTGCCAACAGTGCTGGGACAGAATCTTCACCCCTCCACTTT.

This clonotype showed up many times. The chain is built from TRBV7-6 and TRBJ2-7; the D gene is possibly TRBD2 (5 bases). This CDR3 is built from 14 residues. Germline values: CDR1 SGHVS, CDR2 FNYEAQ. V was clipped by 0 bases and J by 6 bases, with 12 bases between them. In nucleotides, the CDR3 is TGTGCCAGCAGCTTAGCTTCCCTAGCTGGCGAGCAGTACTTC. It translates to CASSLASLAGEQYF.

The chain has TRBV2 and TRBJ2-7, with 9 bases that match TRBD1. Losses at the gene ends were 7 bases for V and 4 bases for J; bases not matched to a gene: 8. This CDR3 is 14 amino acids long. Germline V gene lookup returns CDR1 SNHLY and CDR2 FYNNEI. Here the CDR3 DNA reads TGTGCCAGCACCGCTTTTGGACAGGGGTACGAGCAGTACTTC. Its translation: CASTAFGQGYEQYF. Full variable domain (remainder filled in from reference TRBV2 and TRBJ2-7): EPEVTQTPSHQVTQMGQEVILRCVPISNHLYFYWYRQILGQKVEFLVSFYNNEISEKSEIFDDQFSVERPDGSNFTLKIRSTKLEDSAMYFCASTAFGQGYEQYFGPGTRLTVT.

This chain joins TRBV7-9 and TRBJ2-1; D is perhaps TRBD1 (5 bases). V lost 5 bases to trimming and J lost 6 bases, with 14 bases between them. CDR1 and CDR2 (germline): SEHNR, FQNEAQ (reference sequence). The CDR3 is 14 amino acids. The CDR3 is CASSAPQGSNEQFF. The CDR3 DNA sequence: TGTGCCAGCAGCGCCCCGCAGGGTAGCAATGAGCAGTTCTTC. Full variable domain (outside the CDR3, taken from reference TRBV7-9 and TRBJ2-1): DTGVSQNPRHKITKRGQNVTFRCDPISEHNRLYWYRQTLGQGPEFLTYFQNEAQLEKSRLLSDRFSAERPKGSFSTLEIQRTEQGDSAMYLCASSAPQGSNEQFFGPGTRLTVL.

The rearrangement links TRBV25-1 to TRBJ1-1, with D possibly TRBD1 on 5 matching bases. Germline V gene sequence: CDR1 MGHDK, CDR2 SYGVNS. V lost 8 bases and J 6 bases, leaving 10 bases between the germline ends. The CDR3 has 11 amino acids. The CDR3 reads CASRGTPEAFF. The CDR3 DNA reads TGTGCCAGCCGAGGGACTCCTGAAGCTTTCTTT.

This clonotype has a handful of counts. For the CDR3, the DNA is TGTGCCAGCAGTGAACCGGGGGCCTATGAGACCCAGTACTTC. Translation: CASSEPGAYETQYF. The V gene is TRBV6-1, the J gene TRBJ2-5; possibly TRBD1 or TRBD2 for D (6 bases each). The V end was cut by 2 bases, the J end by 5 bases, with 12 bases between. The germline V gene has CDR1 MNHNS and CDR2 SASEGT. This CDR3 region has 14 residues.

The rearrangement joins TRBV10-2 to TRBJ1-1; no clear D. V was trimmed by 2 bases and J by 2 bases, leaving 6 bases between them. Germline assignment: CDR1 WSHSY and CDR2 SAAADI. This CDR3 has 13 amino acids. CDR3 region: CASSENRNTEAFF. DNA of the CDR3: TGCGCCAGCAGTGAGAACCGAAACACTGAAGCTTTCTTT.

V and J are TRBV7-6 and TRBJ1-4; TRBD1 matches at 7 bases. The trim removed 5 bases at V and 5 bases at J, leaving 14 bases unmatched. Germline loops: CDR1 SGHVS, CDR2 FNYEAQ. CDR3 length: 17 amino acids. The CDR3 sequence: CASSPSEGAEGNEKLFF. DNA for the CDR3: TGTGCCAGCAGCCCGTCGGAGGGGGCGGAAGGGAATGAAAAACTGTTTTTT.

This clonotype was seen ten or more times. This chain's CDR3 is CASSLSGFSGGADEQFF. CDR3 nucleotides: TGTGCCAGCAGCTTATCTGGTTTTAGCGGGGGGGCGGATGAGCAGTTCTTC. The chain carries TRBV7-6 and TRBJ2-1; 11 positions match TRBD2. This CDR3 contains 17 residues. Germline V gene lookup returns CDR1 SGHVS and CDR2 FNYEAQ. Germline trimming cut 2 bases from V and 8 bases from J; bases unmatched to any gene: 11.

This clonotype was observed a handful of times. The V gene is TRBV6-1, the J gene TRBJ1-6; 10 positions agree with TRBD1. This CDR3 has 12 residues. Trimming removed 7 bases from V and 10 bases from J; junction bases left unmatched: 1. The germline gives CDR1 MNHNS, CDR2 SASEGT. CDR3 residues: CASKTGGSPLHF. In DNA form, the CDR3 reads TGTGCCAGCAAGACAGGGGGCTCACCCCTCCACTTT.

About this clonotype itself: The junction and the germline gene differ at one end; a read error may be behind it. The genes are TRBV27 and TRBJ1-5; D is possibly TRBD1 (6 bases). Germline-derived CDR1 and CDR2 are MNHEY and SMNVEV (reference sequence). The CDR3 runs to 14 residues. The CDR3 sequence is CANSPNQGIQPQHF. CDR3 nucleotide sequence: TGTGCCAACAGTCCCAATCAGGGGATTCAGCCCCAGCATTTT.

Many counts were recorded for this clonotype. The chain is built from TRBV7-2 and TRBJ1-6; no clear D. This CDR3 has 16 amino acids. Germline V lookup: CDR1 SGHTA, CDR2 FQGNSA. The ends were cut back, 3 bases at V and 5 bases at J, with 14 bases in the middle. The CDR3 sequence is CASSLPRVGHNSPLHF. CDR3 sequence (DNA): TGTGCCAGCAGCTTGCCCCGGGTTGGCCATAATTCACCCCTCCACTTT. The full variable domain, with the rest looked up from reference TRBV7-2 and TRBJ1-6, is GAGVSQSPSNKVTEKGKDVELRCDPISGHTALYWYRQSLGQGLEFLIYFQGNSAPDKSGLPSDRFSAERTGGSVSTLTIQRTQQEDSAVYLCASSLPRVGHNSPLHFGNGTRLTVT.

This clonotype was recorded at least ten times. This chain joins TRBV28 and TRBJ1-2; 7 positions agree with TRBD1. The J segment lost 2 bases and the V segment lost 6 bases, leaving 3 bases of the junction unmatched. Germline V gene data show CDR1 as MDHEN and CDR2 as SYDVKM. The CDR3 covers 13 residues. In DNA form, the CDR3 reads TGTGCCAGCAGGGACAGGAACAACTATGGCTACACCTTC. Translation: CASRDRNNYGYTF.

V and J are TRBV28 and TRBJ2-2; 7 bases align to TRBD2. V shed 6 bases, J shed 3 bases, and the junction held 16 bases outside the gene matches. Germline V gene sequence: CDR1 MDHEN, CDR2 SYDVKM. The CDR3 covers 18 residues. The CDR3 protein is CASSPRPPVGGDTGELFF. CDR3 coding DNA: TGTGCCAGCAGCCCTAGACCTCCAGTGGGGGGGGACACCGGGGAGCTGTTTTTT.

The V and J genes are TRBV24-1 and TRBJ2-2, with D maybe TRBD2 (5 bases). The CDR3 consists of 16 residues. Trimming shortened V by 0 bases and J by 4 bases, and 11 bases separated the two germline ends. CDR1 is KGHDR, CDR2 SFDVKD, per germline. The CDR3 loop is CATSDLKGSGTGELFF. For the CDR3, the DNA is TGTGCCACCAGTGATTTGAAGGGAAGCGGCACCGGGGAGCTGTTTTTT.

The rearrangement links TRBV19 to TRBJ2-7, with 12 bases identical to TRBD2. Germline CDR1 and CDR2: LNHDA and SQIVND (reference sequence). The V and J ends lost 5 bases and 5 bases, in that order; junction bases with no gene match: 13. CDR3 length: 17 residues. CDR3: CASSGRLLAGGRNEQYF. DNA for the CDR3: TGTGCCAGTAGTGGCCGCCTTCTAGCGGGGGGGCGGAACGAGCAGTACTTC.

The table lists this clonotype with a few counts. The chain is built from TRBV19 and TRBJ1-5; D uncertain. Deletions cut 3 bases from V and 4 bases from J, with 10 bases between. The CDR3 consists of 14 residues. Germline V gene sequence: CDR1 LNHDA, CDR2 SQIVND (reference sequence). The CDR3 loop reads CASSIPKGNQPQHF. CDR3 coding DNA: TGTGCCAGTAGTATCCCTAAAGGGAATCAGCCCCAGCATTTT.

Ten or more counts support this clonotype. V gene TRBV7-6 combines with J gene TRBJ1-5; D is unresolved. Germline V CDR1 and CDR2: SGHVS, FNYEAQ. The CDR3 contains 17 residues. V was shortened by 1 base and J by 0 bases, with 13 bases between the two germline ends. For the CDR3, the DNA is TGTGCCAGCAGCTTAGTACCCCCCGGGAATAGCAATCAGCCCCAGCATTTT. Amino acid sequence: CASSLVPPGNSNQPQHF.

The chain uses TRBV7-4 and TRBJ2-7; no reliable D call. Looked up from germline, CDR1 is SGHVT and CDR2 is SQSDAQ. Trimming left V 1 base short and J 5 bases short, with 12 bases between. This CDR3 spans 14 amino acids. The CDR3 loop is CASSLVTSAHEQYF. CDR3 in DNA: TGTGCCAGCAGCTTAGTAACGTCAGCCCACGAGCAGTACTTC.

This clonotype was detected ten times or more. The chain links TRBV7-9 to TRBJ2-7; D is unclear. The CDR3 consists of 14 residues. Germline V lookup: CDR1 SEHNR, CDR2 FQNEAQ (reference sequence). Trimming took 5 bases from V and 0 from J, leaving 11 bases between them. CDR3 nucleotide sequence: TGTGCCAGCAGCCAGGACGGTAACTCCTACGAGCAGTACTTC. Translation: CASSQDGNSYEQYF.

The CDR3 DNA sequence: TGTGCCAGCAGCCGGGATTCAGGGACTCAGTTCTTC. This codes for CASSRDSGTQFF. The V and J genes are TRBV5-3 and TRBJ2-1; D is perhaps TRBD2 (6 bases). TRBV5-3 is an ORF; its function is uncertain. The CDR3 covers 12 residues. V shed 8 bases and J shed 13 bases, with 19 bases lying between them.

The genes are TRBV7-2 and TRBJ2-3; 7 bases map to TRBD2. The CDR3 length is 19 residues. J lost 4 bases, V lost 5 bases, and 21 bases had no gene match. Germline CDR1 and CDR2: SGHTA and FQGNSA. The CDR3 region has the DNA TGTGCCAGCAGCGGCCCCGGGACTGGCGGGGGTACCCCACCAGATACGCAGTATTTT. It specifies CASSGPGTGGGTPPDTQYF.

J is TRBJ1-1 and V is TRBV12-3 or TRBV12-4; the match to TRBD1 covers 7 bases. The trim removed 3 bases at V and 4 bases at J, leaving 2 bases unmatched. CDR3 length: 13 amino acids. CDR3 DNA: TGTGCCAGCAGTTTCGACAGGGTCACTGAAGCTTTCTTT. Translated, it gives CASSFDRVTEAFF.

This clonotype showed up many times. The V and J genes are TRBV7-8 and TRBJ1-1, with D unresolved. Deletions cut 1 base from V and 0 bases from J, with 12 bases between. The CDR3 runs to 16 residues. Germline V CDR1 and CDR2: SGHVS, FQNEAQ. The CDR3 spells CASSLGSQPMNTEAFF. DNA for the CDR3: TGTGCCAGCAGCTTAGGGAGCCAGCCTATGAACACTGAAGCTTTCTTT.

Only a few counts were recorded for this clonotype. This chain uses TRBV19 with TRBJ2-2, with D possibly TRBD1 on 6 matching bases. Germline values: CDR1 LNHDA, CDR2 SQIVND (reference sequence). Trimming took off 5 bases at V and 1 base at J, with 17 bases between the two ends. This CDR3 is built from 17 residues. CDR3 coding DNA: TGTGCCAGTAGTTTTGGACAGATCCGGGAGAACACCGGGGAGCTGTTTTTT. Amino acid sequence: CASSFGQIRENTGELFF.

V is TRBV6-5 and J is TRBJ2-5; TRBD2 aligns across 8 bases. The CDR3 totals 16 residues. V gave up 6 bases and J gave up 2 bases; unmatched junction bases: 11. Germline loops: CDR1 MNHEY, CDR2 SVGAGI. CDR3 sequence: CASRPTSGIAQETQYF. CDR3 bases: TGTGCCAGCAGACCCACTAGCGGAATAGCGCAAGAGACCCAGTACTTC.

The CDR3 reads CASSPGSASASSSYEQYF. The DNA for the CDR3 is TGTGCCAGCAGCCCCGGGAGTGCTAGCGCCTCAAGCTCCTACGAGCAGTACTTC. This chain links TRBV9 with TRBJ2-7; possible D gene TRBD2, 6 bases. The CDR3 is 18 residues long. Germline V gene sequence: CDR1 SGDLS, CDR2 YYNGEE. Trimming pared 4 bases from V and 0 bases from J, leaving 23 bases between.